Listed here are 23 T cell receptor beta chains from one sample, sequenced in a study of regulatory T cells in long-lasting Graves disease. HTBI primers from iRepertoire and Arm-PCR of CDR3 regions yielded the TCR beta libraries. TCRdb re-called the multiplex PCR reads with MiXCR, one entry per CDR3 protein. The sample consists of hundreds of thousands of distinct CDR3 sequences, about 20% of them appearing once. The time point: persistent/refractory GD, antithyroid drugs over 5 years with positive TRAb. With RNA extracted from PBMCs as input, the TCR library was made. Here the sequenced sample was peripheral blood mononuclear cells (PBMCs), taken when the disease was refractory, from a patient treated with antithyroid drugs. Every receptor here comes from a female donor with Graves disease.

The V call is TRBV24-1, the J call TRBJ2-1, with D maybe TRBD2 (6 bases). Germline V gives CDR1 KGHDR, CDR2 SFDVKD. The CDR3 length is 16 residues. V was shortened by 2 bases and J by 3 bases, with 13 bases between the two germline ends. The CDR3 loop reads CATSDSGRGDYNEQFF. The CDR3 DNA reads TGTGCCACCAGTGATTCCGGGAGAGGGGACTACAATGAGCAGTTCTTC.

This clonotype was seen at least ten times. The J gene is TRBJ1-2, the V gene TRBV5-6; TRBD1 is a possible D gene (6 bases). The germline gives CDR1 SGHDT, CDR2 YYEEEE. Trimming removed 3 bases at V and 3 bases at J, with 15 bases between. The CDR3 is 15 residues long. DNA for the CDR3: TGTGCCAGCAGCTCGAGGGGCAGGGGCCACTATGGCTACACCTTC. Amino acid sequence: CASSSRGRGHYGYTF. Full variable domain (missing parts from reference TRBV5-6 and TRBJ1-2): DAGVTQSPTHLIKTRGQQVTLRCSPKSGHDTVSWYQQALGQGPQFIFQYYEEEERQRGNFPDRFSGHQFPNYSSELNVNALLLGDSALYLCASSSRGRGHYGYTFGSGTRLTVV.

The chain carries TRBV7-6 and TRBJ2-1; D is possibly TRBD1 or TRBD2 (6 bases each). Trimming pared 4 bases from V and 3 bases from J, leaving 19 bases between. The CDR3 extends over 17 amino acids. Per the germline V gene, CDR1 is SGHVS and CDR2 is FNYEAQ. CDR3 in DNA: TGTGCCAGCAGCTCAAGGGGACTGACAGGTAGCTACAATGAGCAGTTCTTC. Amino acid sequence: CASSSRGLTGSYNEQFF.

V is TRBV7-2 and J is TRBJ1-5; maybe TRBD1 (5 bases). Trimming cost V 6 bases and J 7 bases, with 13 bases left between them. The CDR3 sequence is 13 residues long. Germline-derived CDR1 and CDR2 are SGHTA and FQGNSA. This chain's CDR3 is CASSPYGAQPQHF. Written as DNA, the CDR3 is TGTGCCAGCAGTCCCTACGGGGCCCAGCCCCAGCATTTT.

This clonotype has only a few counts. A clone one base away is much larger, so this may be a read error. The chain couples TRBV11-2 to TRBJ2-5; D not resolved. Germline CDR1 SGHAT, CDR2 FQNNGV. Trimming shortened V by 4 bases and J by 4 bases, and 16 bases separated the two germline ends. This CDR3 comprises 15 residues. CDR3 sequence reads: CASSSYGRTGETQYF. Here the CDR3 DNA reads TGTGCCAGCAGCTCTTACGGCCGCACGGGAGAGACCCAGTACTTC. Looking up the rest from reference TRBV11-2 and TRBJ2-5 gives the full variable domain: EAGVAQSPRYKIIEKRQSVAFWCNPISGHATLYWYQQILGQGPKLLIQFQNNGVVDDSQLPKDRFSAERLKGVDSTLKIQPAKLEDSAVYLCASSSYGRTGETQYFGPGTRLLVL.

The rearrangement uses TRBV20-1 and TRBJ2-7; the D gene could be TRBD1 or TRBD2 (5 bases each). This CDR3 region has 14 residues. In germline, CDR1 is DFQATT, CDR2 SNEGSKA (reference sequence). V was clipped by 3 bases and J by 5 bases, with 17 bases between them. The CDR3 loop is CSASPGPIFHEQYF. The CDR3 DNA is TGCAGTGCTAGCCCGGGACCTATATTCCACGAGCAGTACTTC.

This clonotype was seen repeatedly, ten times or more. V and J are TRBV28 and TRBJ2-5, with TRBD2 identical over 7 bases. V dropped 4 bases and J dropped 3; count of bases not matched to a gene: 11. The CDR3 runs 16 residues. CDR1 MDHEN and CDR2 SYDVKM come from the germline V gene. In DNA, the CDR3 is TGTGCCAGCAGTTCGGGGGGTAGCGGGCGGGAAGAGACCCAGTACTTC. Translating it yields CASSSGGSGREETQYF.

The J gene is TRBJ2-5, the V gene TRBV6-5; possibly TRBD2 for D (5 bases). The CDR3 extends over 13 amino acids. The germline gives CDR1 MNHEY, CDR2 SVGAGI. The ends were cut back, 2 bases at V and 9 bases at J, with 13 bases in the middle. CDR3: CASSYRFMEAQYF. CDR3 coding DNA: TGTGCCAGCAGTTACCGGTTTATGGAGGCCCAGTACTTC.

This clonotype showed up many times. The chain is built from TRBV3-1 and TRBJ1-4, with 7 positions matching TRBD1. Germline V gives CDR1 LGHDT, CDR2 YNNKEL (reference sequence). With 0 bases clipped from V and 8 bases from J, the junction kept 15 bases outside the gene matches. The CDR3 consists of 18 residues. CDR3 protein: CASSQDPGQRDGGEKLFF. The CDR3 nucleotides are TGTGCCAGCAGCCAAGACCCGGGACAGAGGGACGGAGGGGAAAAACTGTTTTTT.

V and J are TRBV29-1 and TRBJ2-7; D gene uncertain. This CDR3 comprises 11 residues. Germline V gene data show CDR1 as SQVTM and CDR2 as ANQGSEA. V lost 4 bases and J 3 bases, leaving 7 bases between the germline ends. CDR3 residues: CSVGRNYEQYF. In DNA form, the CDR3 reads TGCAGCGTTGGAAGAAACTACGAGCAGTACTTC.

This sequence joins TRBV10-3 and TRBJ2-5, with TRBD1 matching 11 bases. This CDR3 is 15 amino acids long. CDR1 is ENHRY and CDR2 is SYGVKD in the germline V gene. Losses at the gene ends were 10 bases for V and 0 bases for J; bases not matched to a gene: 7. This chain's CDR3 is CATAGTGGYQETQYF. CDR3 coding DNA: TGTGCCACCGCCGGGACAGGGGGATACCAAGAGACCCAGTACTTC.

The chain has TRBV5-6 and TRBJ2-7; a weak D match, TRBD2 (6 bases). The CDR3 runs 15 residues. V gave up 1 base and J gave up 4 bases, with 15 bases separating them. Per the germline V gene, CDR1 is SGHDT and CDR2 is YYEEEE. The CDR3 protein is CASSLSGAPTYEQYF. CDR3 DNA: TGTGCCAGCAGCTTGTCGGGAGCCCCGACGTACGAGCAGTACTTC.

This chain joins TRBV28 and TRBJ2-1, with 8 bases that match TRBD2. CDR1 and CDR2 from the germline V gene are MDHEN and SYDVKM. This CDR3 contains 17 residues. The trim removed 3 bases at V and 0 bases at J, leaving 7 bases unmatched. CDR3 loop: CASSFGQGTSSYNEQFF. The DNA of the CDR3 is TGTGCCAGCAGTTTCGGGCAAGGGACTAGCTCCTACAATGAGCAGTTCTTC.

The rearrangement joins TRBV18 to TRBJ1-5; D ambiguous. The CDR3 is 15 amino acids. Germline V gene sequence: CDR1 KGHSH, CDR2 LQKENI. The germline V and J ends were trimmed by 1 base and 5 bases, with 12 bases remaining between them. The CDR3 loop reads CASSPQGRLDQPQHF. The CDR3 DNA reads TGTGCCAGCTCACCACAGGGCCGCCTGGATCAGCCCCAGCATTTT.

Many counts were recorded for this clonotype. This chain links TRBV28 with TRBJ2-7; the D gene could be TRBD1 or TRBD2 (5 bases each). The CDR3 has 11 amino acids. Germline V gives CDR1 MDHEN, CDR2 SYDVKM. Trimming cost V 4 bases and J 4 bases, with 5 bases left between them. The CDR3 DNA reads as TGTGCCAGCAGTTGGGGGTACGAGCAGTACTTC. It is translated as CASSWGYEQYF. The full variable domain, in which reference TRBV28 and TRBJ2-7 provide the parts outside the CDR3, is DVKVTQSSRYLVKRTGEKVFLECVQDMDHENMFWYRQDPGLGLRLIYFSYDVKMKEKGDIPEGYSVSREKKERFSLILESASTNQTSMYLCASSWGYEQYFGPGTRLTVT.

This clonotype was picked up a small number of times. This chain uses TRBV7-9 with TRBJ2-5; D possibly corresponds to TRBD2 (5 bases). Per the germline V gene, CDR1 is SEHNR and CDR2 is FQNEAQ (reference sequence). Trimming took 2 bases from V and 1 from J, leaving 11 bases between them. This CDR3 has 15 residues. The CDR3 bases are TGTGCCAGCAGCTTACTCGGGAATCCCCAAGAGACCCAGTACTTC. Amino acid sequence: CASSLLGNPQETQYF.

This sequence joins TRBV6-1 and TRBJ1-5; D is perhaps TRBD1 (6 bases). This CDR3 has 14 amino acids. Germline V gene data show CDR1 as MNHNS and CDR2 as SASEGT. Trimming pared 6 bases from V and 5 bases from J, leaving 14 bases between. The CDR3 region is CASSRRGGDQPQHF. CDR3 DNA: TGTGCCAGCAGCCGCAGGGGTGGGGATCAGCCCCAGCATTTT.

V is TRBV30 and J is TRBJ1-6; the D gene is possibly TRBD1 (5 bases). CDR3 length: 15 amino acids. Germline V gene lookup returns CDR1 GTSNPN and CDR2 SVGIG (reference sequence). The germline V and J ends were trimmed by 3 bases and 4 bases, with 13 bases remaining between them. The CDR3 loop is CAWSLGAFYNSPLHF. As DNA, the CDR3 is TGTGCCTGGAGCCTAGGGGCATTTTATAATTCACCCCTCCACTTT.

This chain joins TRBV5-1 and TRBJ2-7; D tentatively reads TRBD1 or TRBD2 (5 bases each). V lost 4 bases to trimming and J lost 3 bases, with 14 bases between them. Germline assignment: CDR1 SGHRS and CDR2 YFSETQ. CDR3 length: 14 residues. The CDR3: CASSPDGGHYEQYF. CDR3 nucleotide sequence: TGCGCCAGCAGCCCGGACGGAGGACACTACGAGCAGTACTTC.

V and J are TRBV7-8 and TRBJ2-2; a weak D match, TRBD1 (7 bases). The CDR3 is 16 residues long. The germline V gene has CDR1 SGHVS and CDR2 FQNEAQ. V lost 5 bases and J lost 4, with 17 bases in between. The CDR3 DNA sequence: TGTGCCAGCAGCGTAGGGTCAGGGGGAGGCACCGGGGAGCTGTTTTTT. It encodes CASSVGSGGGTGELFF.

The chain is built from TRBV3-1 and TRBJ2-2, with D possibly matching TRBD1 (5 bases). CDR3 length: 16 amino acids. CDR1 is LGHDT and CDR2 is YNNKEL in the germline V gene (reference sequence). The V end was cut by 0 bases, the J end by 1 base, with 9 bases between. The CDR3 loop reads CASSQDLRVNTGELFF. In DNA form, the CDR3 reads TGTGCCAGCAGCCAAGATCTCAGGGTGAACACCGGGGAGCTGTTTTTT.

This clonotype was seen a handful of times. J is TRBJ1-2 and V is TRBV29-1; TRBD1 matches 8 bases. Germline V gives CDR1 SQVTM, CDR2 ANQGSEA. The CDR3 sequence is 13 residues long. J gave up 7 bases and V 2 bases, and 6 bases lay outside the gene matches. CDR3 residues: CSVEPQGAFGYTF. The DNA for the CDR3 is TGCAGCGTTGAACCCCAGGGGGCATTTGGCTACACCTTC.

The chain couples TRBV27 to TRBJ2-7; TRBD2 is a possible D gene (5 bases). This CDR3 is built from 15 residues. V was clipped by 3 bases and J by 0 bases, with 12 bases between them. Germline CDR1 and CDR2: MNHEY and SMNVEV (reference sequence). The CDR3 coding sequence is TGTGCCAGCAGTTTTCGAGGGCTGAGCTCCTACGAGCAGTACTTC. Amino acids: CASSFRGLSSYEQYF.